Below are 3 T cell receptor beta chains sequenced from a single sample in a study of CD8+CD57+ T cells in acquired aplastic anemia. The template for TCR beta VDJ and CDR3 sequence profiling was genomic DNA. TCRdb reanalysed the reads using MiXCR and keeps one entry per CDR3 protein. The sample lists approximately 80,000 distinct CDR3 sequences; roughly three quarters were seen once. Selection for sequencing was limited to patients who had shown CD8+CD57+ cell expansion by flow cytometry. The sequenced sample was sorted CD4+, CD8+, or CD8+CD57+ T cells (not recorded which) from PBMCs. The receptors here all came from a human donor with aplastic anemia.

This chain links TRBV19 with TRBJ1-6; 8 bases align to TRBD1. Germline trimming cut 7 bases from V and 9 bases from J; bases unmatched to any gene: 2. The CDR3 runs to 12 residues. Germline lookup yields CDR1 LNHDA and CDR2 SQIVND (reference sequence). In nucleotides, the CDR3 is TGTGCCAGTACCGACAGGGGTTCACCCCTCCACTTT. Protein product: CASTDRGSPLHF.

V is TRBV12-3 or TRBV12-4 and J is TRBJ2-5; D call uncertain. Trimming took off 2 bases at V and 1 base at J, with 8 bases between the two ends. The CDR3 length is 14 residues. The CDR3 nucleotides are TGTGCCAGCAGTTTATCGGAGTCCCAAGAGACCCAGTACTTC. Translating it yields CASSLSESQETQYF.

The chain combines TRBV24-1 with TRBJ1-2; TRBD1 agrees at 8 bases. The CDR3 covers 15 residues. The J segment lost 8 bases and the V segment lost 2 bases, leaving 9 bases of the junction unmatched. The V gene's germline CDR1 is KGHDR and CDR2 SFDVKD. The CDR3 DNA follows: TGTGCCACCAGTGATTCGGGACAGGACTTTGACGGCTACACCTTC. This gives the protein CATSDSGQDFDGYTF.